These 2 T cell receptor beta chains were sequenced from one sample in a study of T cells in Graves' hyperthyroidism and ophthalmopathy. TCR beta CDR3 regions were amplified from RNA. The study used the HTBI primer set for a first-round RT-PCR of the TCR CDR3. TCRdb re-called the multiplex PCR reads through MiXCR, storing one row per CDR3 protein. The sample holds around 620,000 distinct CDR3 sequences; about a sixth are singletons and the top ten take about 3.8%. The material sequenced was blood. The receptors were sampled from a woman in her 30s with Graves' hyperthyroidism.

The V call is TRBV5-1, the J call TRBJ2-5; TRBD1 might be the D (5 bases). The CDR3 spans 14 residues. Germline CDR1 SGHRS, CDR2 YFSETQ. V gave up 2 bases and J gave up 1 base, with 9 bases separating them. In DNA, the CDR3 is TGCGCCAGCAGCTTATGGGGCAGCCAAGAGACCCAGTACTTC. Its protein is CASSLWGSQETQYF. Drawing the rest from reference TRBV5-1 and TRBJ2-5, the complete variable domain is KAGVTQTPRYLIKTRGQQVTLSCSPISGHRSVSWYQQTPGQGLQFLFEYFSETQRNKGNFPGRFSGRQFSNSRSEMNVSTLELGDSALYLCASSLWGSQETQYFGPGTRLLVL.

This clonotype was found a few times. The V and J genes are TRBV19 and TRBJ1-1, with D possibly being TRBD1 (5 bases). The CDR3 totals 15 residues. Germline values: CDR1 LNHDA, CDR2 SQIVND (reference sequence). Trimming shortened V by 7 bases and J by 1 base, and 16 bases separated the two germline ends. The CDR3 is CASTNYVQGNTEAFF. CDR3 sequence (DNA): TGTGCCAGTACCAACTACGTCCAGGGGAACACTGAAGCTTTCTTT.